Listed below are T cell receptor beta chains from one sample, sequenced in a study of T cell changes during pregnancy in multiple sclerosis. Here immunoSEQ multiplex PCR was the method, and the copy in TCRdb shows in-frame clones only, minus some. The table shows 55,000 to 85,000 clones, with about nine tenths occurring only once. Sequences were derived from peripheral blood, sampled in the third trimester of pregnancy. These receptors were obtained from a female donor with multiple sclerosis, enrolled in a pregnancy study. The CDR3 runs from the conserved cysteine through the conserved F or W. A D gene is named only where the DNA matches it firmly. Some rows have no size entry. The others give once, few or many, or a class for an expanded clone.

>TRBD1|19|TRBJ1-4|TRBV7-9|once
TGTGCCAGCAGCTCCGTCATCTTCCGACAGGGGACTCATAATGAAAAACTGTTTTTT
CASSSVIFRQGTHNEKLFF
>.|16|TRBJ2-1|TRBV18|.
TGTGCCAGCTCACCACCGGGATTGGGTAGGGGCAATGAGCAGTTCTTC
CASSPPGLGRGNEQFF
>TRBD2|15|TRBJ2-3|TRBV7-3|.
TGTGCCAGCAGCTTCACTAGCGGACGCACAGATACGCAGTATTTT
CASSFTSGRTDTQYF
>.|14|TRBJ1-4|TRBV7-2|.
TGTGCCAGCAGCTTTCGGAACGGGAATGAAAAACTGTTTTTT
CASSFRNGNEKLFF
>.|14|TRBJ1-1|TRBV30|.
TGTGCCTGGGAGCGGCGGGGCCGCTCGCCTGAAGCTTTCTTT
CAWERRGRSPEAFF
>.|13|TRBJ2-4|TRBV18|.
TGTGCCAGCTCATTGGAAGTCAGGGACATTCAGTACTTC
CASSLEVRDIQYF
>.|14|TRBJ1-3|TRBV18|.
TGTGCCAGCTCGCGACTGGAGGATGGAAACACCATATATTTT
CASSRLEDGNTIYF
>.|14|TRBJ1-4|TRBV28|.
TGTGCCAGCAGTTTCCAGGGGAAGGATGAAAAACTGTTTTTT
CASSFQGKDEKLFF
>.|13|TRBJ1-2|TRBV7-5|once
TGTGTCAGAAGCTTAGTCCAGGGCAATGGCTACACCTTC
CVRSLVQGNGYTF
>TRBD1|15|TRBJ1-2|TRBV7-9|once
TGTGCCAGCAGGAACACCTTAACAGGGGTCGATGGCTACACCTTC
CASRNTLTGVDGYTF
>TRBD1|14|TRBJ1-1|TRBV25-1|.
TGTGCCAGCAGTCAACCTGGGACAGGGTATGAAGCTTTCTTT
CASSQPGTGYEAFF
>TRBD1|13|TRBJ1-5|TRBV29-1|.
TGCAGCGCCGGACAGGGGCTAGATCAGCCCCAGCATTTT
CSAGQGLDQPQHF
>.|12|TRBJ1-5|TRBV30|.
TGTGCCTGGAGTCCTCCTAATCAGCCCCAGCATTTT
CAWSPPNQPQHF
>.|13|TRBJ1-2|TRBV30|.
TGTGCCTGCAACCGTCGCGCGTTCGGTGGCTACACCTTC
CACNRRAFGGYTF
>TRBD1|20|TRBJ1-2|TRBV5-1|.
TGCGCCAGCAGCCTCGACCAGTGGGACAGGTCAGATGGGTCTAACTATGGCTACACCTTC
CASSLDQWDRSDGSNYGYTF
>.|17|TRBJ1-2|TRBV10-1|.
TGCGCCAGCAGTGGGAGGCACTCAGCGCCCCCGACGGAAGGCTACACCTTC
CASSGRHSAPPTEGYTF
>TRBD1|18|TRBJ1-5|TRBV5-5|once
TGTGCCAGCAGCTTGACGGGACAGAGATCCTTTAGCAATCAGCCCCAGCATTTT
CASSLTGQRSFSNQPQHF
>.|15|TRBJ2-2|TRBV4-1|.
TGCGCCAGCAGCCCAGAGGCTCTAGCTGGCGGGGAGCTGTTTTTT
CASSPEALAGGELFF
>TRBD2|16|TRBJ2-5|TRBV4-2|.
TGTGCCAGCAGCCAAGAGACTAGCGGGGCTCAGGGGCCCCAGTACTTC
CASSQETSGAQGPQYF
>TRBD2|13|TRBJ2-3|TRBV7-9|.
TGTGCCAGCAGCTCGGGGGGAGCGAATACGCAGTATTTT
CASSSGGANTQYF
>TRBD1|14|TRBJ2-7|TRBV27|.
TGTGCCAGCAGTTTCGGGACAGGGCGGTACGAGCAGTACTTC
CASSFGTGRYEQYF
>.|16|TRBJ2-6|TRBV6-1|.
TGTGCCAGCAGTGCTCGAGGAGGGTCTGGGGCCAACGTCCTGACTTTC
CASSARGGSGANVLTF
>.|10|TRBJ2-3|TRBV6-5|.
TGTGCCACTAAAACAGATACGCAGTATTTT
CATKTDTQYF
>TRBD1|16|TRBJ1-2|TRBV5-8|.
TGTGCCAGCAGCTTTGGGGGACAGGAGGTAACATATGGCTACACCTTC
CASSFGGQEVTYGYTF
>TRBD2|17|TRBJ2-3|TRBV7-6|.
TGTGCCAGCAGCCAACGGGAGGCGGGGGGAAGCACAGATACGCAGTATTTT
CASSQREAGGSTDTQYF
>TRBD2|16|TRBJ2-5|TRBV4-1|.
TGCGCCAGCAGCCAATTAGGGACTAGCGTCCAAGAGACCCAGTACTTC
CASSQLGTSVQETQYF
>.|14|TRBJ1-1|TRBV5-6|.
TGTGCCAGCAGCCCTCCGGACAGGAACACTGAAGCTTTCTTT
CASSPPDRNTEAFF
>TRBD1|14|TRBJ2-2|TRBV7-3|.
TGTGCCAGCAGCCCTGGGACAGGGAACGGGGAGCTGTTTTTT
CASSPGTGNGELFF
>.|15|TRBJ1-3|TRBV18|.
TGTGCCACCCTAATTACCCGACAAGGAGGAGGCACCATATATTTT
CATLITRQGGGTIYF
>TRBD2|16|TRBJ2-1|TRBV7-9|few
TGTGCCAGCAGCTTTCATAGCGGGAGCTCCTACAATGAGCAGTTCTTC
CASSFHSGSSYNEQFF
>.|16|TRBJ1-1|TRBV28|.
TGTGCCAGCAGCCCGGAGGAGGGACGAATGAACACTGAAGCTTTCTTT
CASSPEEGRMNTEAFF
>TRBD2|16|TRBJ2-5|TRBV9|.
TGTGCCAGCAGCCCGGGGGGGCGCTTGGGGGGAGAGACCCAGTACTTC
CASSPGGRLGGETQYF
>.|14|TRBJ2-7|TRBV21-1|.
TGTGCCAGCAGCAAAGGACTGCTTAAAGGCGAGCAGTACTTC
CASSKGLLKGEQYF
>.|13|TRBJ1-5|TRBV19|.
TGTGCCAGTAGTAATACAGGGAATCAGCCCCAGCATTTT
CASSNTGNQPQHF
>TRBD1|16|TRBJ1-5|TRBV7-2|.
TGTGCCAGCAGCTTAGCAGGGACAGGAAGCAATCAGCCCCAGCATTTT
CASSLAGTGSNQPQHF
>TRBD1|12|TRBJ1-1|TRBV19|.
TGTGCCAGTAGTCCGACAGGGACTGAAGCTTTCTTT
CASSPTGTEAFF
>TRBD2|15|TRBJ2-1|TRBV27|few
TGTGCCAGCAGTTACAGGACTAGCGGGGACAATGAGCAGTTCTTC
CASSYRTSGDNEQFF
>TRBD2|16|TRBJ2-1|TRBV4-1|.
TGCGCCAGCAGCCAAGATCGTCTAGCGGGGGCACTTGGGCAGTTCTTC
CASSQDRLAGALGQFF
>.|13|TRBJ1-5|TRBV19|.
TGTGCCAGTAGTATGCTCGGGGGACAGCCCCAGCATTTT
CASSMLGGQPQHF
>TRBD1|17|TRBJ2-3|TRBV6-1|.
TGTGCCAGCAGTGAAAGAACGGGACAGGGTCACACAGATACGCAGTATTTT
CASSERTGQGHTDTQYF
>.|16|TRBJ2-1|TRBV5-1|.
TGCGCCAGCAGCCGTCGGAGGGAAGACTCCTACAATGAGCAGTTCTTC
CASSRRREDSYNEQFF
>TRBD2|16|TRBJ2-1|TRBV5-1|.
TGCGCCAGCAGCTCCGGGACTAGCGGCCGGAGGGATGAGCAGTTCTTC
CASSSGTSGRRDEQFF
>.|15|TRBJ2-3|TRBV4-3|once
TGCGCCAGCAGCCAAACAGCCGATAGCACAGATACGCAGTATTTT
CASSQTADSTDTQYF
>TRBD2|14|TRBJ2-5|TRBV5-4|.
TGTGCCAGCAGTTTAGCGGGGGCCCAAGAGACCCAGTACTTC
CASSLAGAQETQYF
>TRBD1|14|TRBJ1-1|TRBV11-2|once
TGTGCCAGCAGCCTCAGGGGGGTGAACACTGAAGCTTTCTTT
CASSLRGVNTEAFF
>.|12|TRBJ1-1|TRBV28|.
TGTGCCAGCAAGGGGTGGGCCACTGAAGCTTTCTTT
CASKGWATEAFF
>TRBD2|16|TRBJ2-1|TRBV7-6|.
TGTGCCAGCAGCCAAAAAGGACTAGTTTGGAACAATGAGCAGTTCTTC
CASSQKGLVWNNEQFF
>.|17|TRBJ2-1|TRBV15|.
TGTGCCACCAGCAGAGGCCTGGGTGACGGGGACTACAATGAGCAGTTCTTC
CATSRGLGDGDYNEQFF
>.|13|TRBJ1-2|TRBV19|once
TGTGCCAGTAGTATACGGGGGGACTATGGCTACACCTTC
CASSIRGDYGYTF